Below are 27 T cell receptor beta chains sequenced from a single sample in a study of shared clonotypes between healthy human individuals (dated by TCRdb to 2020 to 2022). The method behind the library was the immunoSEQ multiplex PCR assay. The table was pulled from immuneACCESS by TCRdb, which kept in-frame rearrangements only. Such tables lose some clones; where checked, under half of the loss comes from unresolved V genes, and the rest has no known cause. A total of around 1,000,000 clones appear in this sample, roughly 77% of them only once. The leading ten clones occupy about 0.89% of the sample. The sample comprised memory CD4+ T cells from PBMCs. Reading the label with the study, this specimen's cell subset or site is: CD45RA-negative fraction. These receptors were collected from a man aged 18 to 29 in good health. Some clones in this sample may be carry-over from other donors' samples.

With respect to this clone: This sequence may be a read error, since a much larger clone differs from it by one base. The identical CDR3 is also encoded by other nucleotide sequences in the sample. The chain couples TRBV18 to TRBJ1-1; 10 bases fit TRBD1. CDR3 length: 14 residues. Germline CDR1 is KGHSH and CDR2 is LQKENI. V shed 3 bases, J shed 5 bases, and the junction held 3 bases outside the gene matches. This CDR3 is CASSPRTGGTEAFF. CDR3 coding DNA: TGTGCCAGCTCACCTAGGACAGGGGGGACTGAAGCTTTCTTT.

The chain is built from TRBV6-6 and TRBJ1-3; the D gene is possibly TRBD1 (6 bases). V was trimmed by 6 bases and J by 0 bases, leaving 15 bases between them. Looked up from germline, CDR1 is MNHNY and CDR2 is SVGAGI (reference sequence). This CDR3 has 16 amino acids. CDR3 sequence (DNA): TGTGCCAGCAGAGACGCGGGGGGGCTCTCTGGAAACACCATATATTTT. As protein: CASRDAGGLSGNTIYF.

The chain uses TRBV5-1 and TRBJ2-7, with 11 bases aligning to TRBD2. The CDR3 sequence is 14 residues long. CDR1 SGHRS and CDR2 YFSETQ come from the germline V gene. V lost 6 bases to trimming and J lost 6 bases; unmatched junction nucleotides: 8. The CDR3 DNA reads TGCGCCAGCACATTAGCGGGAGGGGCAGGCGAGCAGTACTTC. Its translation is CASTLAGGAGEQYF.

Turning to this clone: Sequence at one end of the junction differs from germline and may be a read error. The V gene is TRBV7-2, the J gene TRBJ2-1, with a tentative D call TRBD2 (6 bases). From germline, CDR1 is SGHTA and CDR2 FQGNSA. The CDR3 loop spans 14 amino acids. CDR3 protein: CASSLTGVYTEQFF. The CDR3 DNA follows: TGTGCCAGCAGCTTAACGGGAGTCTACACTGAGCAGTTCTTC.

This clone was detected only a few times. The sample has other DNA sequences that encode this CDR3 too. This chain connects TRBV11-2 to TRBJ1-2; 10 positions agree with TRBD1. This CDR3 region has 15 residues. J gave up 2 bases and V 3 bases, and 3 bases lay outside the gene matches. The germline gives CDR1 SGHAT, CDR2 FQNNGV. In DNA form, the CDR3 reads TGTGCCAGCAGCTTTAGGACAGGGGGAAACTATGGCTACACCTTC. Translated: CASSFRTGGNYGYTF. Using reference TRBV11-2 and TRBJ1-2 for the parts outside the CDR3, the full variable domain is EAGVAQSPRYKIIEKRQSVAFWCNPISGHATLYWYQQILGQGPKLLIQFQNNGVVDDSQLPKDRFSAERLKGVDSTLKIQPAKLEDSAVYLCASSFRTGGNYGYTFGSGTRLTVV.

The chain has TRBV9 and TRBJ1-5, with D uncertain. CDR1 SGDLS and CDR2 YYNGEE come from the germline V gene. Trimming removed 4 bases from V and 4 bases from J, with 15 bases in between. CDR3 length: 15 residues. The CDR3, as DNA: TGTGCCAGCAGCCCATCGGTCGGCGGGAATCAGCCCCAGCATTTT. Amino acids: CASSPSVGGNQPQHF.

The V call is TRBV5-6, the J call TRBJ2-5; 8 bases are a match to TRBD1. The CDR3 loop spans 14 amino acids. V shed 6 bases, J shed 5 bases, and the junction held 9 bases outside the gene matches. Germline V gives CDR1 SGHDT, CDR2 YYEEEE. In DNA form, the CDR3 reads TGTGCCAGCAAGGTAGACAGGGGACGGGAGACCCAGTACTTC. Its protein product is CASKVDRGRETQYF.

This chain joins TRBV7-2 and TRBJ2-7; D ambiguous. CDR3 length equals 13 residues. In germline, CDR1 is SGHTA, CDR2 FQGNSA. V shed 6 bases and J shed 2 bases, with 11 bases lying between them. CDR3 in amino acids: CASRADGTYEQYF. The CDR3 nucleotides are TGTGCCAGCAGAGCCGACGGAACCTACGAGCAGTACTTC.

The chain joins TRBV5-1 to TRBJ1-2; D remains unclear. In germline, CDR1 is SGHRS, CDR2 YFSETQ. The CDR3 spans 14 residues. Trimming removed 0 bases at V and 4 bases at J, with 10 bases between. CDR3 region: CASSLELAVYGYTF. CDR3 coding DNA: TGCGCCAGCAGCTTGGAGTTGGCAGTCTATGGCTACACCTTC.

This clone was counted at least ten times. The V gene is TRBV5-8, the J gene TRBJ2-2, with 8 bases that match TRBD2. This CDR3 comprises 14 residues. CDR1 is SGHTS and CDR2 is YDEGEE in the germline V gene. V lost 5 bases, J lost 3 bases, and 3 bases stayed unmatched. Here the CDR3 reads CASRTGLDTGELFF. The CDR3 DNA sequence: TGTGCCAGCAGGACGGGACTAGACACCGGGGAGCTGTTTTTT.

Only a few counts were recorded for this clone. The chain uses TRBV10-2 and TRBJ2-1; possibly TRBD2 for D (7 bases). The CDR3 consists of 15 residues. V lost 3 bases to trimming and J lost 8 bases, with 17 bases between them. Germline V gene sequence: CDR1 WSHSY, CDR2 SAAADI. The CDR3 coding sequence is TGCGCCAGCAGTGATAGGGGGGAGGGCAGGGATGAGCAGTTCTTC. It encodes CASSDRGEGRDEQFF.

This clone was recorded at least ten times. The J gene is TRBJ1-1, the V gene TRBV5-1, with 8 bases that match TRBD1. Germline V gives CDR1 SGHRS, CDR2 YFSETQ. This CDR3 contains 14 residues. V was pared by 4 bases and J by 1 base, with 3 bases of the junction left unmatched. CDR3 sequence reads: CASSVQGGNTEAFF. The CDR3 DNA sequence: TGCGCCAGCAGCGTACAGGGGGGGAACACTGAAGCTTTCTTT.

The V gene is TRBV7-3, the J gene TRBJ2-3; TRBD1 or TRBD2 may be the D gene (5 bases each). V was trimmed by 5 bases and J by 6 bases, leaving 15 bases between them. This CDR3 is built from 14 residues. CDR1 and CDR2 from the germline V gene are SGHTA and FQGTGA. CDR3 nucleotide sequence: TGTGCCAGCAGCGCCGGGGCCTCAGCGGATACGCAGTATTTT. Translation: CASSAGASADTQYF.

The rearrangement links TRBV6-6 to TRBJ2-6, with D possibly TRBD2 on 5 matching bases. Germline CDR1 and CDR2: MNHNY and SVGAGI (reference sequence). The CDR3 has 14 residues. V shed 7 bases and J shed 4 bases, with 11 bases lying between them. CDR3 nucleotides: TGTGCCAGCATGAGGGCCAGGGGGGCCAACGTCCTGACTTTC. This gives the protein CASMRARGANVLTF.

The V and J genes are TRBV4-1 and TRBJ1-5, with D perhaps TRBD1 (5 bases). Germline CDR1 is MGHRA and CDR2 is YSYEKL. CDR3 length: 16 amino acids. V was shortened by 4 bases and J by 9 bases, with 22 bases between the two germline ends. CDR3 in amino acids: CASSPTGRSAQGPQHF. In DNA form, the CDR3 reads TGCGCCAGCAGCCCCACGGGACGTAGCGCGCAAGGGCCCCAGCATTTT.

The V gene is TRBV5-1, the J gene TRBJ1-2, with D perhaps matching TRBD1 (5 bases). The germline CDR1 and CDR2 sequences are SGHRS and YFSETQ. Trimming left V 0 bases short and J 7 bases short, with 10 bases between. CDR3 length equals 13 residues. The chain's CDR3 is CASSLASGIGYTF. CDR3 in DNA: TGCGCCAGCAGCTTGGCATCAGGGATTGGCTACACCTTC.

Worth noting for this clone: Germline is not matched at one junction end, which may reflect a read error. This rearrangement joins TRBV18 to TRBJ1-4; D gene uncertain. CDR1 KGHSH and CDR2 LQKENI come from the germline V gene. The CDR3 consists of 12 residues. This chain's CDR3 is CASTPTNEKLFF. DNA for the CDR3: TGTGCCAGCACACCCACTAATGAAAAACTGTTTTTT.

This rearrangement joins TRBV28 to TRBJ1-5; D unresolved. Trimming took off 10 bases at V and 3 bases at J, with 19 bases between the two ends. Germline V gives CDR1 MDHEN, CDR2 SYDVKM. The CDR3 is 15 amino acids. The CDR3 here is CATVEPGQLNQPQHF. CDR3 sequence (DNA): TGTGCCACTGTGGAGCCGGGCCAACTCAATCAGCCCCAGCATTTT. Full variable domain (outside the CDR3, taken from reference TRBV28 and TRBJ1-5): DVKVTQSSRYLVKRTGEKVFLECVQDMDHENMFWYRQDPGLGLRLIYFSYDVKMKEKGDIPEGYSVSREKKERFSLILESASTNQTSMYLCATVEPGQLNQPQHFGDGTRLSIL.

Points on this clone: This may be a read error: a much more frequent sequence differs by one nucleotide. The identical CDR3 is also encoded by other nucleotide sequences in the sample. The V and J genes are TRBV5-1 and TRBJ2-5; no definite D call. The germline V gene encodes CDR1 SGHRS and CDR2 YFSETQ. Deletions cut 4 bases from V and 4 bases from J, with 5 bases between. This CDR3 has 11 amino acids. CDR3 nucleotide sequence: TGCGCCAGCAGCGTGGGAGAGACCCAGTACTTC. This translates into CASSVGETQYF.

The chain has TRBV25-1 and TRBJ2-7, with 7 positions matching TRBD1. The length of the CDR3 is 15 residues. V lost 3 bases and J lost 5; bases outside the gene matches: 10. CDR1 and CDR2 from the germline V gene are MGHDK and SYGVNS. As DNA, the CDR3 is TGTGCCAGCAGTGATAAGGTGAACAGGGGAAACGAGCAGTACTTC. Translating gives CASSDKVNRGNEQYF.

V and J are TRBV6-5 and TRBJ2-7; 8 nucleotides align to TRBD1. J lost 0 bases, V lost 6 bases, and 7 bases had no gene match. Per germline, CDR1 MNHEY and CDR2 SVGAGI. There are 15 residues in the CDR3. The CDR3 nucleotides read TGTGCCAGCAGCCGGGACAGGCTTAGCTCCTACGAGCAGTACTTC. Amino acid sequence: CASSRDRLSSYEQYF.

The gene calls are TRBV5-1 and TRBJ2-7, with D tentatively TRBD1 or TRBD2 (5 bases each). Germline V CDR1 and CDR2: SGHRS, YFSETQ. V was trimmed by 0 bases and J by 5 bases, leaving 15 bases between them. The CDR3 covers 15 residues. In DNA, the CDR3 is TGCGCCAGCAGCTTGGCAGTCGGTCAGGGACACGAGCAGTACTTC. Its translation is CASSLAVGQGHEQYF.

Only a few counts were recorded for this clone. The chain carries TRBV6-4 and TRBJ2-1; no clear D gene. Trimming took 3 bases from V and 0 from J, leaving 3 bases between them. Germline V gene sequence: CDR1 MRHNA, CDR2 SNTAGT. This CDR3 is built from 13 residues. The CDR3 DNA follows: TGTGCCAGCAGTGAGGACTCCTACAATGAGCAGTTCTTC. This translates into CASSEDSYNEQFF.

V is TRBV4-1 and J is TRBJ1-3; no clear D gene. The CDR3 is 15 amino acids. V lost 0 bases to trimming and J lost 7 bases, with 13 bases between them. Germline V lookup: CDR1 MGHRA, CDR2 YSYEKL. DNA for the CDR3: TGCGCCAGCAGCCAAGATCCCGGGTCATCGAACACCATATATTTT. Translation: CASSQDPGSSNTIYF.

This chain links TRBV28 with TRBJ2-2; D gene uncertain. The V end lost 3 bases, the J end lost 0 bases, and 5 bases lay between the germline ends. Germline values: CDR1 MDHEN, CDR2 SYDVKM. The CDR3 loop spans 14 amino acids. CDR3 sequence: CASSFGTNTGELFF. DNA for the CDR3: TGTGCCAGCAGTTTTGGCACGAACACCGGGGAGCTGTTTTTT.

V gene TRBV27 combines with J gene TRBJ2-7, with TRBD1 identical over 8 bases. Germline V gene sequence: CDR1 MNHEY, CDR2 SMNVEV (reference sequence). The J segment lost 0 bases and the V segment lost 9 bases, leaving 7 bases of the junction unmatched. This CDR3 is 14 amino acids long. The CDR3, as DNA: TGTGCCAGTAAGACGACAGGGGACTCCTACGAGCAGTACTTC. This encodes CASKTTGDSYEQYF.

For the CDR3, the DNA is TGTGCCAGCATGTCTCTCACCTTCGGACAGATGGCTTTCTTT. It translates to CASMSLTFGQMAFF. V is TRBV28 and J is TRBJ1-1, with D perhaps matching TRBD1 (6 bases). The germline V gene encodes CDR1 MDHEN and CDR2 SYDVKM. This CDR3 is 14 amino acids long. Deletions cut 7 bases from V and 11 bases from J, with 23 bases between.